A selection of T cell receptor beta chains follows, all from one sample in a study of brain T cells in children with intractable seizures. Sequencing was performed with immunoSEQ multiplex PCR; in TCRdb, only in-frame clones are kept and a portion is missing. This repertoire shows fewer than 150,000 clones, roughly 94% found once; its top ten account for under 4.5%. The source material was peripheral blood, sampled at surgery. The source of these receptors is a boy younger than two with hemimegalencephaly and intractable seizures. Each CDR3 is given with its conserved first and last residue. The D gene is left open where the match is weak. The size of a clone is reported for some rows only, either as once, few or many, or as a class for expanded clones.

j_gene,d_gene,v_gene,abundance,CDR3aa,CDR3nt
TRBJ1-5,.,TRBV15,.,CATSRPNQPQHF,TGTGCCACCAGCAGACCTAATCAGCCCCAGCATTTT
TRBJ2-7,.,TRBV6-5,.,CAARQGGEQYF,TGTGCCGCCCGACAGGGAGGCGAGCAGTACTTC
TRBJ2-2,TRBD1,TRBV7-3,few,CASSYIRTGANTGELFF,TGTGCCAGCAGCTACATACGTACAGGGGCGAACACCGGGGAGCTGTTTTTT
TRBJ2-3,.,TRBV10-2,.,CASSELFSDTQYF,TGCGCCAGCAGTGAATTGTTTTCAGATACGCAGTATTTT
TRBJ2-7,TRBD1,TRBV9,once,CASSKGAMGTEQYF,TGTGCCAGCAGCAAGGGGGCGATGGGGACCGAGCAGTACTTC
TRBJ1-2,.,TRBV2,.,CASSEAATLNYGYTF,TGTGCCAGCAGTGAAGCGGCCACCCTTAACTATGGCTACACCTTC
TRBJ2-7,TRBD2,TRBV28,.,CASSLRGDEQYF,TGTGCCAGCAGTTTACGGGGGGACGAGCAGTACTTC
TRBJ2-4,.,TRBV10-1,.,CASSESRGRKAKNIQYF,TGCGCCAGCAGTGAGTCTCGGGGGAGGAAGGCCAAAAACATTCAGTACTTC
TRBJ2-4,.,TRBV18,.,CASSPPPGSGNIQYF,TGTGCCAGCTCACCACCTCCGGGCTCGGGAAACATTCAGTACTTC
TRBJ2-2,TRBD2,TRBV4-1,once,CASSLRTSGRAFGGGELFF,TGCGCCAGCAGCCTCAGGACTAGCGGGAGGGCATTTGGGGGCGGGGAGCTGTTTTTT
TRBJ2-3,.,TRBV5-1,.,CASSDPQSTDTQYF,TGCGCCAGCTCGGACCCCCAGAGCACAGATACGCAGTATTTT
TRBJ2-5,TRBD1,TRBV24-1,once,CATSGITGGFGETQYF,TGTGCCACCAGTGGCATAACAGGGGGCTTCGGGGAGACCCAGTACTTC
TRBJ2-7,.,TRBV7-9,few,CASSLVGSGYYEQYF,TGTGCCAGCAGCTTAGTAGGTAGCGGATACTACGAGCAGTACTTC
TRBJ1-2,.,TRBV28,once,CASSFPQDYGYTF,TGTGCCAGCAGTTTTCCACAGGACTATGGCTACACCTTC
TRBJ1-2,TRBD1,TRBV28,.,CASNKQGFYGYTF,TGTGCCAGCAATAAACAGGGGTTCTATGGCTACACCTTC
TRBJ2-3,.,TRBV27,.,CASRSRTDTQYF,TGTGCCAGCAGATCACGCACAGATACGCAGTATTTT
TRBJ2-2,.,TRBV24-1,.,CATSDLDSRELFF,TGTGCCACCAGTGACTTGGACAGCCGGGAGCTGTTTTTT
TRBJ1-5,.,TRBV6-1,.,CASSDPPPNQPQHF,TGTGCCAGCAGTGATCCCCCCCCCAATCAGCCCCAGCATTTT
TRBJ1-2,.,TRBV5-1,.,CASSHNPLAGGYTF,TGCGCCAGCAGTCACAACCCGTTGGCGGGGGGCTACACCTTC
TRBJ2-7,.,TRBV28,once,CASSLDEDSITLDEQYF,TGTGCCAGCAGTTTGGACGAGGACAGCATCACACTGGACGAGCAGTACTTC
TRBJ2-2,.,TRBV11-2,.,CASSSPQGPGELFF,TGTGCCAGCAGCTCTCCCCAGGGGCCCGGGGAGCTGTTTTTT
TRBJ1-5,TRBD1,TRBV27,.,CASSPLATGGADRGNQPQHF,TGTGCCAGCAGTCCACTAGCTACAGGGGGCGCGGATAGGGGCAATCAGCCCCAGCATTTT
TRBJ1-1,.,TRBV29-1,.,CSVGTDSTEAFF,TGCAGCGTCGGTACAGACAGTACTGAAGCTTTCTTT
TRBJ2-2,.,TRBV7-2,.,CASSLGPRNTGELFF,TGTGCCAGCAGCTTAGGGCCCCGGAACACCGGGGAGCTGTTTTTT
TRBJ1-6,TRBD1,TRBV27,.,CASSLEGARHSPLHF,TGTGCCAGCAGTTTGGAGGGGGCGCGGCATTCACCCCTCCACTTT
TRBJ1-6,.,TRBV6-1,.,CASSEATDSSYNSPLHF,TGTGCCAGCAGTGAAGCGACGGACAGCTCCTATAATTCACCCCTCCACTTT
TRBJ2-1,.,TRBV7-2,.,CASSFRGLNEQFF,TGTGCCAGCAGCTTTAGGGGCTTGAATGAGCAGTTCTTC
TRBJ2-3,TRBD2,TRBV27,.,CASSTLAGRLTDTQYF,TGTGCCAGCAGTACCTTAGCGGGCAGGCTCACAGATACGCAGTATTTT
TRBJ2-7,TRBD2,TRBV11-2,.,CASSLTSGSYEQYF,TGTGCCAGCAGCTTAACTAGCGGGTCCTACGAGCAGTACTTC
TRBJ2-7,TRBD2,TRBV15,once,CATSRSGGRVHYEQYF,TGTGCCACCAGCCGTAGCGGGGGTCGAGTCCATTACGAGCAGTACTTC
TRBJ2-2,.,TRBV11-3,.,CASKDVSTGELFF,TGTGCCAGCAAGGACGTAAGCACCGGGGAGCTGTTTTTT
TRBJ1-4,.,TRBV29-1,.,CSVVGRGNEKLFF,TGCAGCGTTGTTGGCAGGGGAAATGAAAAACTGTTTTTT
TRBJ2-7,TRBD1,TRBV5-1,.,CASSSRTGGYEQYF,TGCGCCAGCAGCTCACGGACAGGGGGCTACGAGCAGTACTTC
TRBJ2-7,.,TRBV7-3,.,CASSSTTSYEQYF,TGTGCCAGCAGCTCGACAACCTCCTACGAGCAGTACTTC
TRBJ2-1,TRBD2,TRBV27,.,CASGGSGRVRYNEQFF,TGTGCCAGCGGGGGTAGCGGGAGAGTTAGATACAATGAGCAGTTCTTC
TRBJ2-3,.,TRBV9,.,CASSGIHQGDTQYF,TGTGCCAGCAGCGGAATTCACCAGGGGGATACGCAGTATTTT
TRBJ1-5,.,TRBV27,.,CASSPYTSNQPQHF,TGTGCCAGCAGTCCTTACACGAGCAATCAGCCCCAGCATTTT
TRBJ1-1,.,TRBV28,.,CATSAGNTEAFF,TGTGCCACTTCAGCGGGGAACACTGAAGCTTTCTTT
TRBJ2-2,.,TRBV28,once,CASSFRRGELFF,TGTGCCAGCAGTTTTCGTAGGGGGGAGCTGTTTTTT
TRBJ2-1,.,TRBV29-1,.,CSVHGQTPQFF,TGCAGCGTTCACGGACAGACCCCCCAATTCTTC
TRBJ1-3,.,TRBV6-5,once,CASSRRQPGGNTIYF,TGTGCCAGCAGCCGCAGACAGCCGGGGGGAAACACCATATATTTT
TRBJ2-2,.,TRBV5-1,.,CASSLDTAETGELFF,TGCGCCAGCAGCTTGGATACGGCCGAGACCGGGGAGCTGTTTTTT
TRBJ2-7,TRBD2,TRBV7-2,.,CASSTRTRPFEQYF,TGTGCCAGCAGCACCAGGACTAGACCCTTCGAGCAGTACTTC
TRBJ2-2,TRBD2,TRBV7-2,.,CASSGGRPGELFF,TGTGCCAGCAGCGGCGGGAGACCCGGGGAGCTGTTTTTT
TRBJ2-3,TRBD2,TRBV27,once,CASSKAGGDTQYF,TGTGCCAGCAGCAAAGCGGGAGGGGATACGCAGTATTTT
TRBJ2-1,TRBD2,TRBV11-2,once,CASSLRLAGDVNEQFF,TGTGCCAGCAGCTTACGACTAGCGGGAGACGTCAATGAGCAGTTCTTC
TRBJ1-2,.,TRBV7-9,once,CASSSAGAGNGYTF,TGTGCCAGCAGCTCCGCCGGGGCAGGGAATGGCTACACCTTC